This T cell receptor beta chain stems from a study of naive and memory T cell subsets. The CDR3 covers 17 residues. About this clonotype: What it binds is unknown.

An oligonucleotide containing a UMI was ligated to the 3' end of TCR cDNA. Whole-blood samples were under 3 ml of peripheral blood from healthy adult volunteers. Input was 1 to 1000 ng of DNase-treated total RNA without cell sorting. Broader study findings: The RNA method is potentially sensitive to activation and differentiation changes.

The SP2 primer and nested alpha and beta constant region primers amplified ligated cDNA in four rounds. Alpha and beta constant region primers primed reverse transcription for blood and skin samples. In TCRdb, the 5' RACE reads were re-called with MiXCR into one record per CDR3 protein. Seen here are about 62,000 distinct CDR3 sequences, 8% to 9% observed once, and the top ten hold roughly a fifth. The clonotype originates from a female donor in good health. This sequence joins TRBV12-2 and TRBJ2-2; the table's D gene call, TRBD1, was not cross checked with the DNA. TRBV12-2 is recorded as a pseudogene. CDR3 sequence reads: CASRRLPGPSNTGELFF. For the CDR3, the DNA is TGTGCAAGTCGACGCCTACCGGGACCATCGAACACCGGGGAGCTGTTTTTT.